This T cell receptor (beta chain) was profiled in a study of T cell changes during pregnancy in multiple sclerosis (dated by TCRdb to the late 2010s). Context from the whole study: The study examined how the T cell repertoire changed over the course of pregnancy in women with multiple sclerosis.

CDR1 and CDR2 are read off the germline V gene as SGHRS and YFSETQ. Including cysteine and phenylalanine, the CDR3 has 17 amino acids. Just the 51-base CDR3 DNA is kept, in frame starting at base 1. V lost 3 bases and J lost 2 bases; the stretch between them is 18 bases long. The library was obtained by the immunoSEQ multiplex PCR assay. This is the immuneACCESS table as TCRdb keeps it, with only in-frame sequences that have V and J called. A part of the clones is gone; compared with another copy, unresolved V genes explain less than half, and the rest is unexplained. This sample has about 93,000 clones in its table, and roughly nine tenths of those were observed once. The ten largest clones take up 1.5% to 2% of the sample. Comments on this clone: The specificity of this receptor is unknown. Per-base qualities were not stored, and no clone one base away is much larger.

This sequence uses TRBV5-1 and TRBJ1-3, with the D gene call left open. Sequenced here: peripheral blood, sampled after pregnancy. The sequence derives from a female donor in good health, enrolled as a control in a pregnancy study. For the CDR3, the sequence is CASSSTVGLEAGNTIYF. The nucleotide sequence reads as follows: TGCGCCAGCAGCTCTACGGTCGGGCTGGAGGCTGGAAACACCATATATTTT.